The entry below gives a single TCR beta chain sequence along with its context. The sample comes from a study of T cells after yellow fever vaccination. TCRdb reprocessed the 5' RACE reads via MiXCR and lists one record per CDR3 protein. Of around 320,000 distinct CDR3 sequences listed, roughly 4.3% are singletons. This clonotype was sampled from a young man who received the YFV17D yellow fever vaccine. This specimen was PBMCs, taken 15 days after the yellow fever booster vaccination.

The CDR3, as DNA: TGTGCCAGCAGCGGTGACAGGGCTAACACTGAAGCTTTCTTT. It is translated as CASSGDRANTEAFF. This rearrangement joins TRBV5-4 to TRBJ1-1; 7 positions match TRBD1. V dropped 4 bases and J dropped 2; count of bases not matched to a gene: 5. Germline V gives CDR1 SGHNT, CDR2 YYREEE (reference sequence). The CDR3 is made up of 14 amino acids. The variable domain in full, with the rest retrieved from reference TRBV5-4 and TRBJ1-1, is ETGVTQSPTHLIKTRGQQVTLRCSSQSGHNTVSWYQQALGQGPQFIFQYYREEENGRGNFPPRFSGLQFPNYSSELNVNALELDDSALYLCASSGDRANTEAFFGQGTRLTVV.